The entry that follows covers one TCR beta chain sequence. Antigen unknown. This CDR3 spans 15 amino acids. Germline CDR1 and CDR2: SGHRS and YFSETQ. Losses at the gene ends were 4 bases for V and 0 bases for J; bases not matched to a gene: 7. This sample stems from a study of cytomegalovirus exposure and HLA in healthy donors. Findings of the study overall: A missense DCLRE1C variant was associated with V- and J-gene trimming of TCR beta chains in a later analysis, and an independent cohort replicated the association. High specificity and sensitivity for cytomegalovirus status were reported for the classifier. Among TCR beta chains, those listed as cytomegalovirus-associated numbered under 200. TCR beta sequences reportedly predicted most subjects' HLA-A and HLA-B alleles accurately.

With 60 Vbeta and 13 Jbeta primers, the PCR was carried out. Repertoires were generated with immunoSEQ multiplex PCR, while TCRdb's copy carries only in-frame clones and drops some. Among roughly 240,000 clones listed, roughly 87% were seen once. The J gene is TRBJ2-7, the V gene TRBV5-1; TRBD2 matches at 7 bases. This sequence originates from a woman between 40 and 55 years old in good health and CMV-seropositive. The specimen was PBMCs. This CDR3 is CASSAGLGSSYEQYF. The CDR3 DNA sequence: TGCGCCAGCAGCGCCGGACTAGGGAGCTCCTACGAGCAGTACTTC.